This TCR beta chain was captured in a study of shared clonotypes between healthy human individuals (dated by TCRdb to about 2020). Regarding the complete study: Two women and a few men aged 18 to 49 years were included in the cohort. For each donor, three plates each were used for CD4 naive and CD4 memory, two plates were used for CD8 naive, and one plate was used for CD8 memory. The study deeply sequenced blood TCR repertoires of about 5 healthy adults to estimate repertoire size and the extent of clonotype sharing between individuals. Between about 0.85 and 9.5 billion PBMCs per donor were obtained by leukapheresis. Different laboratories and diverse techniques were used to prepare libraries and sequence TCR repertoires, to increase sequencing depth and limit assay-specific biases.

Trimming leaves V shorter by 3 bases and J shorter by 3 bases, with the junction holding 7 bases beyond the gene matches. There are 15 amino acids in the CDR3, from cysteine to phenylalanine inclusive. The entry retains the CDR3 DNA only, 45 bases that are in frame from base 1. As encoded in the germline V gene, CDR1 is MNHNS while CDR2 is SASEGT. Using the deep immunoSEQ assay, multiplex PCR amplified TCR CDR3 regions from genomic DNA. Extracted genomic DNA from each cell subset was distributed evenly across all wells of several immunoSEQ 96-well plates, and each plate was treated as a replicate. For sorted subsets, about 210 ng of genomic DNA, equivalent to 25,000 to 35,000 T cell genomes, went into each replicate PCR. Purified libraries were measured with a Qubit 3.0 fluorometer, size-checked on a Bioanalyzer 2100, and measured again with the KAPA Library Quantification kit. Every immunoSEQ 96-well plate was sequenced on a separate single-read 150-cycle Illumina NextSeq 550 flow cell. The published analysis was carried out like this. The immunoSEQ output contained only junctional sequences without quality scores, so filtering could not match that applied to full-length reads. Sequences were annotated with PyIR, a Python wrapper for IgBLAST v1.9, using IMGT germline references to assign V/J genes and CDR3. Reads with weak V/J assignments (E-value above 1e-6), missing CDR3, stop codons, out-of-frame junctions, or ambiguous translated residues were removed. V3J clonotypes were defined as sequences sharing an identical inferred V gene, J gene, and CDR3 amino acid sequence. The percentage overlap between two repertoires was calculated by dividing the number of shared unique clonotypes by the size of the smaller repertoire. Repertoire richness was assessed with RTK rarefaction, the Chao1 estimator, and Recon v2.1 estimates of unobserved clonotypes. OLGA was used to compute generation probabilities for all TCRbeta clonotypes that the gDNA method yielded from a handful of donors. In TCRdb, the immuneACCESS table is reduced to in-frame sequences with V and J assigned. These tables do not hold every clone; where another copy was compared, an unresolved V gene accounts for under half, and the others remain unexplained. V and J calls and clone size are given by that table; D and trimming were obtained from the DNA. A total of around 560,000 clones appear in this sample, approximately 96% of them only once. Around 0.12% of the sample comes from the top ten.

Results the study describes overall, beyond this receptor: Based on pairwise subsampling, the degree of clonotype sharing among donors was expected to be affected by sequencing depth. Because the study included only a small number of donors, the genetic and exposure-history diversity represented was limited. Larger estimated clonotype richness was generally found for naive subsets than for memory subsets. Incomplete sequencing was indicated by rarefaction of sorted-subset datasets, despite the large sequencing depth. About 5% of naive CD4, 3.5% of naive CD8, 2.3% of memory CD4, and about 0.4% of memory CD8 clonotypes were shared across several donors. Sampling was restricted to blood, and TCR repertoires in tissue are likely to differ from TCR repertoires in blood. Higher generation probabilities were observed for clonotypes shared by all four sorted-subset donors than for non-shared clonotypes.

As regards this clone: Its antigen specificity is not known. There are no base qualities to consult, and no much larger clone falls within one base.

CD8 naive samples were CD45RO-negative cells positively selected for CCR7, giving a CD45RA+CCR7+ population that excluded TemRA cells. The donors were healthy, HIV-negative adults who had no recently reported acute infections or vaccinations. Every donor was a Caucasian adult residing in Nashville, Tennessee, USA. Blood was collected by leukapheresis, and PBMCs were isolated by Ficoll-Histopaque density gradient centrifugation and then cryopreserved in liquid nitrogen vapor phase. Analytical flow cytometry was used to check the purity and quantity of every magnetically sorted T cell population. Genomic DNA was isolated from every sorted fraction and measured by UV absorbance on a Nanodrop 2000c.

This sequence uses TRBV6-1 and TRBJ2-7; the junction holds 8 bases that match TRBD1. Sequencing used naive CD8+ T cells sorted from blood. In the paper's terms, the cell subset or site label means: CD45RA+CCR7+. The TCR was taken from a woman aged 30 to 39 in good health. The CDR3 region has the sequence CASSEDRAWDYEQYF. The DNA is as follows: TGTGCCAGCAGTGAGGACAGGGCTTGGGACTACGAGCAGTACTTC.